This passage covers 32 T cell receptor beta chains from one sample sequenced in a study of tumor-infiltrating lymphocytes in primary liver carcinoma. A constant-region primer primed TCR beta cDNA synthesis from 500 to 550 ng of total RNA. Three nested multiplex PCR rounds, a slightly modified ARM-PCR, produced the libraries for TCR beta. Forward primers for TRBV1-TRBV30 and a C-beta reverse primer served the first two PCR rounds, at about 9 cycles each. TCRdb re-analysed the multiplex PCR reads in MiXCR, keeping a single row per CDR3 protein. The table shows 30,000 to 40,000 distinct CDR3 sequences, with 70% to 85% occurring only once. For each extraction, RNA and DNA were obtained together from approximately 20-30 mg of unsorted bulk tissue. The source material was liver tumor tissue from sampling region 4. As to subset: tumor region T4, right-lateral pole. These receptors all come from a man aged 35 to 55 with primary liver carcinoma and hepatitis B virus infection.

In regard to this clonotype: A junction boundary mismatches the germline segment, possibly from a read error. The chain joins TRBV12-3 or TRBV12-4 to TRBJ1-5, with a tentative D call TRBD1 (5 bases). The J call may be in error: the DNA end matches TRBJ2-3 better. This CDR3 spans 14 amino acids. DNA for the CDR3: TGTGCTAGCAGTTTCAGGGCGCCGGAGCAGCCCCAGTATTTT. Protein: CASSFRAPEQPQYF.

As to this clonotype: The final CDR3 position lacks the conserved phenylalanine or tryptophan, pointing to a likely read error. The CDR3 spells CAGWTRNTEAFI. DNA for the CDR3: TGTGCCGGCTGGACACGTAACACTGAAGCTTTCATT. This chain connects TRBV6-2 or TRBV6-3 to TRBJ1-1; D may be TRBD1 (5 bases). V lost 11 bases and J lost 2, with 12 bases in between. The CDR3 length is 12 residues. Germline CDR1 and CDR2: MNHEY and SVGEGT.

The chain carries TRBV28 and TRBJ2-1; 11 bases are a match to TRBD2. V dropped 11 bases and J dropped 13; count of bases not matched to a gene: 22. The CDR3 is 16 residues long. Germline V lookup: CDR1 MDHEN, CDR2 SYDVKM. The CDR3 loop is CAGTLRLAGSRSEQFF. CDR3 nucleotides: TGTGCCGGCACCCTACGACTAGCGGGATCTCGGAGTGAACAGTTCTTC.

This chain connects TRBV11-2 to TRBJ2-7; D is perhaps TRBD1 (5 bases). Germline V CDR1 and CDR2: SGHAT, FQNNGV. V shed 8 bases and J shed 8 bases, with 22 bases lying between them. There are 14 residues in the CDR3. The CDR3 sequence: CASCSNRNSYKQYF. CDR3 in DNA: TGTGCCAGCTGCTCTAACAGGAACTCATACAAGCAGTACTTC.

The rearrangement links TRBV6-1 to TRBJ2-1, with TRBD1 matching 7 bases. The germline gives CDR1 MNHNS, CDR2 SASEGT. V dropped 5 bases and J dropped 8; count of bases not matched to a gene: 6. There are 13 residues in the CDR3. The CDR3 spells CASSKRTGDEQFF. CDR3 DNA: TGTGCCAGCAGTAAAAGGACAGGAGATGAGCAGTTCTTC.

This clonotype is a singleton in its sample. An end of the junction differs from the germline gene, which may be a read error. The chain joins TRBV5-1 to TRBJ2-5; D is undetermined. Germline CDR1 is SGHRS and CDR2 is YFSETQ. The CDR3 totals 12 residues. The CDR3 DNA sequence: TGCGTCAGCAGCCTCCACCAAGAGACCCAGTACTTC. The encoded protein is CVSSLHQETQYF.

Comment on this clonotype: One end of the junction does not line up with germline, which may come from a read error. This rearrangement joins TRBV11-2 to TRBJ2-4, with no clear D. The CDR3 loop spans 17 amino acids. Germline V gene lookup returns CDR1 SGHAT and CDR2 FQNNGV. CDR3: CASSLDIAGLAKNIQYF. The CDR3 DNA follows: TGTGCCAGCAGTTTAGATATAGCAGGTCTAGCCAAAAACATTCAGTACTTC.

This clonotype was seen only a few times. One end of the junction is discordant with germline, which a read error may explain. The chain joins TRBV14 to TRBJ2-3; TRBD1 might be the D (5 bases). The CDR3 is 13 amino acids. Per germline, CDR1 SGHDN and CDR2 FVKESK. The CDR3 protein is CTSSRGYTGTQYF. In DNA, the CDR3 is TGTACCAGTAGCCGAGGATACACAGGTACGCAGTATTTT.

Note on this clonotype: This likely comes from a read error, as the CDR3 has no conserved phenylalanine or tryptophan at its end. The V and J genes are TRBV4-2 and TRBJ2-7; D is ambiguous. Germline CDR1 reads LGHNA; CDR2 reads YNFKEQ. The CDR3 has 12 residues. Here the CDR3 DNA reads TGTGCCAACAGCCAAGAGGTCCACGAGCAGTACATC. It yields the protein CANSQEVHEQYI.

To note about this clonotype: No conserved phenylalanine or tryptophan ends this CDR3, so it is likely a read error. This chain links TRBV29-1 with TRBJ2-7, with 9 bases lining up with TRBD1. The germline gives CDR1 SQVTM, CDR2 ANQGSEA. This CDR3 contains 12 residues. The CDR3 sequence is CSVDGTGYEQYL. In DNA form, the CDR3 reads TGTAGCGTTGACGGGACAGGGTACGAGCAGTACCTC.

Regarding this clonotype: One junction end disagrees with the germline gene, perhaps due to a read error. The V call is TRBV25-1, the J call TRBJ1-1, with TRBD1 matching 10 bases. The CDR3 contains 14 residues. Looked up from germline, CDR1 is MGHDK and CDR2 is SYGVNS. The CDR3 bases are TGTCCCATCACCGGTGACAGGGGGCTAACTGAAACTTTCTTT. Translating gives CPITGDRGLTETFF.

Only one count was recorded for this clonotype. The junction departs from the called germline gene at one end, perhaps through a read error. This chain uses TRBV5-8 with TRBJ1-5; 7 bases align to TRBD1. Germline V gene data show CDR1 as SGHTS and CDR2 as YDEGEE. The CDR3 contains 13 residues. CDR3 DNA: TGTACCAGCAGCTTGACAGGGCACCAGCCCCAGCATTTT. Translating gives CTSSLTGHQPQHF.

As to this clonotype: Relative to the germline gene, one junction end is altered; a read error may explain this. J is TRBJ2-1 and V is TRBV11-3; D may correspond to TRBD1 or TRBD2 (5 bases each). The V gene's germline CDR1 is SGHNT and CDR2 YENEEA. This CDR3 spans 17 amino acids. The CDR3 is CASSLGVPGPPHNEQFF. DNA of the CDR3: TGTGCCAGCAGCTTAGGCGTACCGGGACCCCCTCACAATGAGCAATTCTTC.

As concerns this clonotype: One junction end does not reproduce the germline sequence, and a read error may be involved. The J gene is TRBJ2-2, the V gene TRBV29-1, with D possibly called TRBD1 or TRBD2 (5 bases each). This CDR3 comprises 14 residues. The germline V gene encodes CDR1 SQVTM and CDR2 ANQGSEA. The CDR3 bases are TGCAGTGTCCTCTGTCCGGGACCCACCGGGGAGCCGTTTTTT. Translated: CSVLCPGPTGEPFF.

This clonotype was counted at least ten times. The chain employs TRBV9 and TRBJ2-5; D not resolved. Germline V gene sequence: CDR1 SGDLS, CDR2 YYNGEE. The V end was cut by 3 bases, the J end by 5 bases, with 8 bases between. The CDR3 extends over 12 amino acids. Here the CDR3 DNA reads TGTGCCAGCAGCGGCCCTCAGGAGACCCAGTACTTC. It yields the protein CASSGPQETQYF. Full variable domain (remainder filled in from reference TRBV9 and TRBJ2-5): DSGVTQTPKHLITATGQRVTLRCSPRSGDLSVYWYQQSLDQGLQFLIQYYNGEERAKGNILERFSAQQFPDLHSELNLSSLELGDSALYFCASSGPQETQYFGPGTRLLVL.

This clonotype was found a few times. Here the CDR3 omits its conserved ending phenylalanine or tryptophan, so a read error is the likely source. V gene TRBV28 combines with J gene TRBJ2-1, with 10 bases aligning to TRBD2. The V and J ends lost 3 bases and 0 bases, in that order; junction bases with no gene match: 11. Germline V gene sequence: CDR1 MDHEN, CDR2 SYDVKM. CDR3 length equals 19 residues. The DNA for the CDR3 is TGTGCCAGCAGTTTTGCGGGACTAGCGAGATTGAGCTCCTACAATGAGCAGTTCTTA. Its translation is CASSFAGLARLSSYNEQFL.

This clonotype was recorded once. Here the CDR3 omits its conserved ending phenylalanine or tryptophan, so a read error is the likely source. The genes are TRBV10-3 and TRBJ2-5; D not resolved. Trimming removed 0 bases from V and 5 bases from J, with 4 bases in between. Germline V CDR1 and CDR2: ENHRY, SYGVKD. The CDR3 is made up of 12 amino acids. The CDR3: CAISESRETQYL. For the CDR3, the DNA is TGTGCCATCAGTGAGTCCAGGGAGACCCAGTACTTA.

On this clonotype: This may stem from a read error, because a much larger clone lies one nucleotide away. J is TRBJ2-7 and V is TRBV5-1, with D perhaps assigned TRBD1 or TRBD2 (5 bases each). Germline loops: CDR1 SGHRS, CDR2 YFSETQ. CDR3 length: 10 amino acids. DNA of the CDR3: TGCGCCAGCAACTTGACGGGAAGGGGCTTC. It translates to CASNLTGRGF.

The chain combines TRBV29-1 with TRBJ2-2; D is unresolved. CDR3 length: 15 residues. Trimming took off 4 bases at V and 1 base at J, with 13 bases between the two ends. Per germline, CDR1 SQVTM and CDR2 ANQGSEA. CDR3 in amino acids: CSVVVGIVNTGELFF. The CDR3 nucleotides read TGCAGCGTTGTAGTGGGAATCGTGAACACCGGGGAGCTGTTTTTT.

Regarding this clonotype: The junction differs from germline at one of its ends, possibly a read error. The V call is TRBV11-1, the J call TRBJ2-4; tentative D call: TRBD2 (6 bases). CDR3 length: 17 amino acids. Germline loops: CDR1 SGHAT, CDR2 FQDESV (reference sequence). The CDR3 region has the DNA TGTGCCAGCAGCTTTCACGAGATTAGCGGAACCAAATACATTCAGTACTTC. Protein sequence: CASSFHEISGTKYIQYF.

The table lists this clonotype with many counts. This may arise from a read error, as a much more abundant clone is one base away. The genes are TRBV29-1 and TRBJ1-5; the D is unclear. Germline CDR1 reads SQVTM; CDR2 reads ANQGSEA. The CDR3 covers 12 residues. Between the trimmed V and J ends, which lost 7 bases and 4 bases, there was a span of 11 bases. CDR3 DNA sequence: TGCAGCGACGGAGAAGGGAATCAGCCCCAGCATTTT. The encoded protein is CSDGEGNQPQHF.

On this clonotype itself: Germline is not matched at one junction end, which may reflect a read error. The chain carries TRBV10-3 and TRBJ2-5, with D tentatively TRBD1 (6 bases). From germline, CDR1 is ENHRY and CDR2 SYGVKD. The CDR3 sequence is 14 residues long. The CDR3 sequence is CVICEDQGLETQYF. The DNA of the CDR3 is TGTGTCATCTGTGAGGATCAGGGGCTAGAGACCCAGTACTTC.

CDR3 region: CAAGLAAQETQYF. The CDR3 nucleotides read TGTGCCGCCGGACTAGCGGCCCAAGAGACCCAGTACTTC. The genes are TRBV24-1 and TRBJ2-5; 10 nucleotides align to TRBD2. V lost 12 bases to trimming and J lost 1 base; unmatched junction nucleotides: 4. This CDR3 region has 13 residues. Germline loops: CDR1 KGHDR, CDR2 SFDVKD.

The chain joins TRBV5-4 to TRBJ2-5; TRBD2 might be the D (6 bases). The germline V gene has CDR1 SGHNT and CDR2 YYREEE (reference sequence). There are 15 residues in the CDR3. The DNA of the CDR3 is TGTCACAGCAGCCTTTCCGGGACTGGCTTTGAGACCCAGTACTTC. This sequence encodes CHSSLSGTGFETQYF.

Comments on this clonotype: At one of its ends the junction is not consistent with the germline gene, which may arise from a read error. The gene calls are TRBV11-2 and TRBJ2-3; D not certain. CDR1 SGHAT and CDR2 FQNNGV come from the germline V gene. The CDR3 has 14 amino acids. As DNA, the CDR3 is TGTGTCAGCAGTCCCCCGGGCCGGGCAGATGCGCAGTATTTT. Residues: CVSSPPGRADAQYF.

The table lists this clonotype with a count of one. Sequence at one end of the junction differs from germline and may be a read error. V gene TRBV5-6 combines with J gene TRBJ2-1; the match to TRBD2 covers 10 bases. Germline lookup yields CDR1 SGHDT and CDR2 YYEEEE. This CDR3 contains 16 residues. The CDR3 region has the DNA TGTACCAGCAGCCCGTCTAGGAGCGGGAGGGACAATGGGCAGGTCTTC. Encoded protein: CTSSPSRSGRDNGQVF.

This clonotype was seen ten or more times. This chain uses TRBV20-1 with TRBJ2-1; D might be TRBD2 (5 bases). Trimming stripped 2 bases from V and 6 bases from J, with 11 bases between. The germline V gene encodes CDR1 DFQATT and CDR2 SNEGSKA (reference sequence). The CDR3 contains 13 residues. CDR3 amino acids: CSARSAGLNEQFF. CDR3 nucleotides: TGCAGTGCTAGATCTGCGGGCCTCAATGAGCAGTTCTTC.

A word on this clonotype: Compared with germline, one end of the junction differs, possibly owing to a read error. CDR3 sequence reads: CIVKFGQSIYGYSF. The CDR3 bases are TGCATCGTCAAGTTTGGACAGTCGATCTATGGTTACAGCTTC. The chain joins TRBV29-1 to TRBJ1-2; TRBD1 might be the D (6 bases). This CDR3 comprises 14 residues. Germline CDR1 reads SQVTM; CDR2 reads ANQGSEA.

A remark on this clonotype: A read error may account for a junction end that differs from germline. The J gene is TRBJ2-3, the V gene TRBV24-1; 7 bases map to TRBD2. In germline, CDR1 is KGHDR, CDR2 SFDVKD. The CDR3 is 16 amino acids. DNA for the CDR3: TGTGCTACCAGTGATTTGCCGGGGAGGGATCCAGATACGCAGTATTTT. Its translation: CATSDLPGRDPDTQYF.

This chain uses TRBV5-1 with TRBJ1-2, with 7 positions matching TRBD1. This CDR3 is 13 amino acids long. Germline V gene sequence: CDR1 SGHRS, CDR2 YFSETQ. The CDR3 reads CTISDRVDYGYTF. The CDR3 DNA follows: TGCACCATCAGCGACAGGGTGGACTATGGCTACACCTTC.

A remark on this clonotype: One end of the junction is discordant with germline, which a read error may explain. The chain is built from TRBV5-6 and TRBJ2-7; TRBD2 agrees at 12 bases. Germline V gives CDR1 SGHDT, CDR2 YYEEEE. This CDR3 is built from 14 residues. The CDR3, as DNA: TGTGCTAGCAATAGACTAGCGGGAGAGGGAGGGCAGTACTTC. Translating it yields CASNRLAGEGGQYF.

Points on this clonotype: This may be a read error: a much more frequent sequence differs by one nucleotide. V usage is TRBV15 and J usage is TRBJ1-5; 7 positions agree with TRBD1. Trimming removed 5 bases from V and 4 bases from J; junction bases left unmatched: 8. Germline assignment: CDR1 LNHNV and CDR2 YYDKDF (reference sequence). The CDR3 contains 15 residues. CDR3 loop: CATSGRTGYNQPQHF. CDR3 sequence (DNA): TGTGCCACCAGCGGACGGACAGGCTATAATCAGCCCCAGCATTTT.